This T cell receptor (beta chain) was captured by sequencing in a study of Graves' ophthalmopathy and Graves' hyperthyroidism. Overall study context: Ahead of any treatment, peripheral blood was obtained at the initial diagnosis. Study conclusions and caveats: Blood shared most expanded thyroid clonotypes above 0.001 frequency. Ophthalmopathy was separated from stable hyperthyroidism by a 13-signature model with about 86% sensitivity and over 75% specificity.

This clonotype has just a few counts. Its antigen is unknown. V lost 0 bases and J lost 1, with 10 bases in between. The CDR3 loop spans 15 amino acids. Germline V gene data show CDR1 as SGHKS and CDR2 as YYEKEE (reference sequence). TCR beta CDR3 regions were amplified from RNA transcripts. First-round RT-PCR with HTBI primers preceded a second-round multiplex PCR. TCRdb processed the multiplex PCR reads anew with MiXCR; each CDR3 protein has one entry. In the table there are roughly 500,000 distinct CDR3 sequences, around 15% of which are singletons. Diagnosis relied on clinical symptoms, serum thyroxine, TRAb, thyroid ultrasound and orbital computed tomography.

Source material: blood. The receptor's source is a woman aged 25 to 39 with Graves' ophthalmopathy. The rearrangement uses TRBV5-5 and TRBJ1-1; weak D call: TRBD1 (6 bases). CDR3 in DNA: TGTGCCAGCAGCTTGGGCGGGACATCGAACACTGAAGCTTTCTTT. Amino acid sequence: CASSLGGTSNTEAFF.